This entry features one T cell receptor (beta chain) sequence. These data come from a study of blood T cell repertoires in COVID-19. At the level of the study: Sites in the United States, Italy and Spain provided acute and convalescent COVID-19 samples.

Produced via immunoSEQ multiplex PCR; TCRdb's table is partial and in-frame only. The sample shows hundreds of thousands of clones, around 86% of them seen only once. The age range of participants was 18 to 89 years, with residence in under 25 US areas. Assignments of participants to cohorts depended upon their own reported clinical history. CDR1 and CDR2 from the germline V gene are SGHRS and YFSETQ. This CDR3 comprises 15 residues. V was trimmed by 0 bases and J by 0 bases, leaving 7 bases between them. The chain combines TRBV5-1 with TRBJ1-3, with D possibly TRBD1 on 5 matching bases. The receptor was isolated from a man aged 55 to 70 who had recovered from COVID-19. Sequenced input: PBMCs or T cells enriched from blood (not recorded which). CDR3 nucleotide sequence: TGCGCCAGCAGCTTGGGCAGGGCCTCTGGAAACACCATATATTTT. As protein: CASSLGRASGNTIYF.